The 5 T cell receptor beta chains given below trace back to one sample, sequenced in a study of CD8 T cells in Susac syndrome. Reverse transcription of roughly 0.5 to 1 ug RNA was performed with random hexamers. TCRdb re-called the immunoSEQ multiplex PCR reads through MiXCR, storing one row per CDR3 protein. The table includes 150,000 to 190,000 distinct CDR3 sequences, roughly 95% detected once. Sequencing used CD4+ T cells from PBMCs. All receptors come from a human donor with Susac syndrome.

V and J are TRBV11-2 and TRBJ2-3; 10 nucleotides agree with TRBD2. The ends lost 5 bases at V and 0 bases at J; junction bases unmatched: 5. Germline V gene data show CDR1 as SGHAT and CDR2 as FQNNGV. The CDR3 extends over 16 amino acids. The CDR3: CASSGAGGQSTDTQYF. Here the CDR3 DNA reads TGTGCCAGCAGCGGAGCGGGGGGGCAAAGCACAGATACGCAGTATTTT. Combining the CDR3 with reference TRBV11-2 and TRBJ2-3 gives the whole variable domain EAGVAQSPRYKIIEKRQSVAFWCNPISGHATLYWYQQILGQGPKLLIQFQNNGVVDDSQLPKDRFSAERLKGVDSTLKIQPAKLEDSAVYLCASSGAGGQSTDTQYFGPGTRLTVL.

The CDR3 loop is CASSPGGPADTEAFF. The CDR3, as DNA: TGCGCCAGCAGCCCAGGAGGACCCGCGGACACTGAAGCTTTCTTT. The genes are TRBV4-1 and TRBJ1-1; D is ambiguous. The CDR3 consists of 15 residues. Trimming stripped 4 bases from V and 3 bases from J, with 15 bases between. CDR1 MGHRA and CDR2 YSYEKL come from the germline V gene.

The CDR3 DNA reads TGTGCCAGCAGTATTAGCGGGGGGGCTTCCTACGAGCAGTACTTC. Translated: CASSISGGASYEQYF. V usage is TRBV2 and J usage is TRBJ2-7; 11 bases match TRBD2. Per germline, CDR1 SNHLY and CDR2 FYNNEI. The CDR3 has 15 amino acids. The junction had 4 bases not matched to a gene; V was cut back by 5 bases and J by 1 base.

The chain recombines TRBV29-1 with TRBJ1-6; D is uncertain. V lost 6 bases to trimming and J lost 7 bases, with 13 bases between them. The CDR3 consists of 13 residues. CDR1 is SQVTM, CDR2 ANQGSEA, per germline. This CDR3 is CSVSGSQNSPLHF. CDR3 nucleotide sequence: TGCAGCGTCTCTGGCAGCCAGAATTCACCCCTCCACTTT.

The chain couples TRBV29-1 to TRBJ2-2; D is perhaps TRBD2 (6 bases). The germline V gene has CDR1 SQVTM and CDR2 ANQGSEA. The length of the CDR3 is 15 residues. Trimming left V 6 bases short and J 4 bases short, with 18 bases between. The CDR3 nucleotides are TGCAGCGTGCAACCCGGGTTGGGGGGCACCGGGGAGCTGTTTTTT. Translating gives CSVQPGLGGTGELFF.